The rows below give T cell receptor beta chains drawn from one sample of a study of blood T cell repertoires in COVID-19. Sequenced by immunoSEQ multiplex PCR; TCRdb stores in-frame clones only, minus some. Found here are roughly 300,000 clones, 92% of them singletons; the top ten hold less than 20%. Material for sequencing was PBMCs or T cells enriched from blood (not recorded which). The source is a woman aged 30 to 39 who had recovered from COVID-19. CDR3s include the opening cysteine and the closing phenylalanine or tryptophan. The D gene is left open where the match is weak. Not all rows give a size; the values are once, few, many and, for expanded clones, a class.

>TRBV19|TRBJ2-7|NA|TRBD1
CASSIAGQGPSRSYEQYF
TGTGCCAGTAGTATAGCAGGACAGGGACCCAGTAGGTCCTACGAGCAGTACTTC
>TRBV5-1|TRBJ2-1|NA|NA
CASSGATLSSYNEQFF
TGCGCCAGCAGCGGGGCTACCCTAAGCTCCTACAATGAGCAGTTCTTC
>TRBV2|TRBJ1-6|few|TRBD1
CASSAAGGDSPLHF
TGTGCCAGCAGTGCGGCAGGGGGTGATTCACCCCTCCACTTT
>TRBV30|TRBJ2-1|NA|TRBD2
CAWSTGLANLNEQFF
TGTGCCTGGTCCACGGGACTAGCGAACCTCAATGAGCAGTTCTTC
>TRBV19|TRBJ2-3|NA|NA
CASSGGSHRGTDTQYF
TGTGCCAGTAGTGGAGGATCTCACCGGGGCACAGATACGCAGTATTTT
>TRBV19|TRBJ2-5|once|NA
CASSSPGSTETQYF
TGTGCCAGTAGTTCCCCGGGAAGTACAGAGACCCAGTACTTC
>TRBV28|TRBJ2-7|NA|TRBD1
CASSPGQGPYEQYF
TGTGCCAGCAGTCCCGGACAGGGCCCCTACGAGCAGTACTTC
>TRBV7-2|TRBJ2-5|NA|TRBD2
CASSLLAGELVTQYF
TGTGCCAGCAGCTTACTAGCGGGAGAATTGGTGACCCAGTACTTC
>TRBV6-5|TRBJ1-4|NA|NA
CASSTDRLNEKLFF
TGTGCCAGCAGTACTGACAGGCTTAATGAAAAACTGTTTTTT
>TRBV6-5|TRBJ1-5|NA|TRBD1
CASSPFGQGNQPQHF
TGTGCCAGCAGCCCCTTTGGACAGGGGAATCAGCCCCAGCATTTT
>TRBV4-3|TRBJ2-3|NA|TRBD2
CASSPGAGLASDTQYF
TGCGCCAGCAGCCCGGGAGCGGGACTAGCGTCAGATACGCAGTATTTT
>TRBV20-1|TRBJ1-1|NA|TRBD1
CSAGGTGQTEAFF
TGCAGTGCTGGTGGGACAGGGCAAACTGAAGCTTTCTTT
>TRBV28|TRBJ2-1|once|NA
CASSFERQDEQFF
TGTGCCAGCAGTTTTGAACGGCAGGATGAGCAGTTCTTC
>TRBV7-2|TRBJ1-6|NA|TRBD1
CASSRTGASPLHF
TGTGCCAGCAGCCGAACAGGGGCCTCACCCCTCCACTTT
>TRBV7-2|TRBJ1-1|NA|NA
CASRILGADTEAFF
TGTGCCAGCAGAATCCTGGGGGCGGACACTGAAGCTTTCTTT
>TRBV28|TRBJ1-5|NA|NA
CASSLWGRGNNQPQHF
TGTGCCAGCAGTTTGTGGGGCAGGGGAAACAATCAGCCCCAGCATTTT
>TRBV6-5|TRBJ1-4|NA|NA
CASSYSIEEGEKLFF
TGTGCCAGCAGTTACTCCATCGAGGAGGGTGAAAAACTGTTTTTT
>TRBV28|TRBJ2-7|NA|NA
CAIQGTYEQYF
TGTGCCATTCAGGGGACCTACGAGCAGTACTTC
>TRBV28|TRBJ1-5|NA|NA
CASSLTPSTGWPQHF
TGTGCCAGCAGTTTAACCCCCAGCACGGGGTGGCCCCAGCATTTT
>TRBV18|TRBJ1-3|once|NA
CASSPLARRNGNTIYF
TGTGCCAGCTCACCACTGGCCAGGCGTAATGGAAACACCATATATTTT
>TRBV6-2/TRBV6-3|TRBJ2-7|once|NA
CASSYRSMSGSSYEQYF
TGTGCCAGCAGTTACCGGTCGATGTCGGGAAGCTCCTACGAGCAGTACTTC
>TRBV19|TRBJ1-4|NA|NA
CASSIRLGATNEKLFF
TGTGCCAGTAGTATTAGGCTTGGAGCAACCAACGAAAAACTGTTTTTT
>TRBV28|TRBJ1-5|NA|NA
CASRRVRWGSPNQPQHF
TGTGCCAGCAGACGGGTCCGATGGGGCAGCCCTAATCAGCCCCAGCATTTT